These 27 T cell receptor beta chains came from one sample sequenced in a study of a mutant IDH1 vaccine in newly diagnosed glioma. Time point in this sample: week 5, during vaccination. The study gave 300 ug of mutant IDH1 20-mer peptide per vaccine dose, with topical imiquimod. Their antigens remain unidentified. Measured with immunoSEQ multiplex PCR; TCRdb has only the in-frame clones, and not every one. Among fewer than 65,000 clones listed, roughly four fifths were seen once. Source: PBMCs, taken from a glioma patient whose treatment included an IDH1 peptide vaccine. The receptors derive from a man aged 30 to 45 with glioma.

The V gene is TRBV18, the J gene TRBJ2-7; D unclear. V was clipped by 4 bases and J by 5 bases, with 9 bases between them. The CDR3 has 12 amino acids. The germline V gene encodes CDR1 KGHSH and CDR2 LQKENI. CDR3 DNA: TGTGCCAGCTCACTCGAAGGGCACGAGCAGTACTTC. Translation gives CASSLEGHEQYF.

The chain carries TRBV14 and TRBJ1-1; D is unclear. Germline loops: CDR1 SGHDN, CDR2 FVKESK. The ends were cut back, 1 base at V and 7 bases at J, with 10 bases in the middle. The CDR3 spans 13 residues. In DNA form, the CDR3 reads TGTGCCAGCAGCCAAGGCAAAGGTTATGAAGCTTTCTTT. It translates to CASSQGKGYEAFF.

The chain joins TRBV15 to TRBJ2-7, with 11 bases that match TRBD2. V lost 3 bases to trimming and J lost 3 bases; unmatched junction nucleotides: 4. This CDR3 spans 15 amino acids. CDR1 LNHNV and CDR2 YYDKDF come from the germline V gene (reference sequence). The CDR3 DNA is TGTGCCACCAGCAGCCTACTAGCGGGGGACTACGAGCAGTACTTC. Protein: CATSSLLAGDYEQYF.

V is TRBV9 and J is TRBJ2-7; TRBD1 aligns across 10 bases. V lost 3 bases and J lost 3; bases outside the gene matches: 3. CDR3 size: 14 residues. CDR1 is SGDLS, CDR2 YYNGEE, per germline. The CDR3 region is CASSGGQGFYEQYF. The CDR3 nucleotides are TGTGCCAGCAGCGGGGGACAGGGGTTCTACGAGCAGTACTTC.

The chain couples TRBV6-4 to TRBJ2-7, with D possibly being TRBD1 (5 bases). V lost 6 bases and J 3 bases, leaving 18 bases between the germline ends. The CDR3 contains 15 residues. Looked up from germline, CDR1 is MRHNA and CDR2 is SNTAGT. This CDR3 reads CASSRTLSPSYEQYF. The CDR3 nucleotides read TGTGCCAGCAGCCGGACACTCTCCCCTAGCTACGAGCAGTACTTC.

CDR3 DNA: TGTGCCAGCAGTACCGGAGACGGGGGTTGGGGGGATGGCTACACCTTC. As protein: CASSTGDGGWGDGYTF. The chain uses TRBV28 and TRBJ1-2; a weak D match, TRBD1 (5 bases). The CDR3 consists of 16 residues. Trimming removed 5 bases at V and 6 bases at J, with 22 bases between. Germline CDR1 and CDR2: MDHEN and SYDVKM.

The rearrangement uses TRBV11-3 and TRBJ2-3; 7 bases agree with TRBD1. After removal of 5 bases from V and 0 bases from J, the junction contained 5 bases not matched to a gene. The CDR3 contains 15 residues. Germline V gene lookup returns CDR1 SGHNT and CDR2 YENEEA. The CDR3 sequence: CASSRGQFSTDTQYF. CDR3 sequence (DNA): TGTGCCAGCAGCCGGGGACAGTTTAGCACAGATACGCAGTATTTT.

The chain employs TRBV7-2 and TRBJ2-5, with 7 bases lining up with TRBD1. The end of the DNA fits TRBJ2-7 better, so the J call may be wrong. In germline, CDR1 is SGHTA, CDR2 FQGNSA. This CDR3 is 15 amino acids long. The CDR3 DNA reads as TGTGCCAGCAGCGGTGACAGGGCCGCTACCTACGAGCAGTACTTC. It translates to CASSGDRAATYEQYF.

This clone appeared a few times. The chain couples TRBV15 to TRBJ1-4; tentative D call: TRBD1 (5 bases). CDR1 is LNHNV and CDR2 is YYDKDF in the germline V gene (reference sequence). The CDR3 spans 16 residues. The V end was cut by 0 bases, the J end by 8 bases, with 16 bases between. The CDR3, as DNA: TGTGCCACCAGCAGAGATAGGGGTCGAGGTGACGAAAAACTGTTTTTT. Its protein is CATSRDRGRGDEKLFF.

The CDR3 here is CASSYSEVTFYEQYF. The CDR3 DNA sequence: TGTGCCAGCAGTTACTCGGAGGTAACCTTCTACGAGCAGTACTTC. The rearrangement links TRBV6-5 to TRBJ2-7; possibly TRBD2 for D (5 bases). Trimming pared 0 bases from V and 3 bases from J, leaving 12 bases between. Germline CDR1 reads MNHEY; CDR2 reads SVGAGI. The length of the CDR3 is 15 residues.

This chain links TRBV5-1 with TRBJ1-1; a possible D gene is TRBD1 (5 bases). Germline V CDR1 and CDR2: SGHRS, YFSETQ. Trimming took 2 bases from V and 0 from J, leaving 8 bases between them. The CDR3 has 14 residues. Here the CDR3 reads CASSFRGMNTEAFF. CDR3 sequence (DNA): TGCGCCAGCAGCTTTAGGGGCATGAACACTGAAGCTTTCTTT.

The rearrangement joins TRBV5-1 to TRBJ1-2; D uncertain. Germline CDR1 and CDR2: SGHRS and YFSETQ. V was pared by 3 bases and J by 0 bases, with 15 bases between. This CDR3 has 16 residues. CDR3 protein: CASSSTDGASNYGYTF. CDR3 nucleotides: TGCGCCAGCAGCTCAACGGACGGTGCCTCTAACTATGGCTACACCTTC.

The chain recombines TRBV28 with TRBJ2-1, with D perhaps TRBD2 (6 bases). The V gene's germline CDR1 is MDHEN and CDR2 SYDVKM. V was trimmed by 2 bases and J by 0 bases, leaving 11 bases between them. CDR3 length equals 16 residues. CDR3 coding DNA: TGTGCCAGCAGTTTAGGTGCGGGACGCTCCTACAATGAGCAGTTCTTC. Protein sequence: CASSLGAGRSYNEQFF.

J is TRBJ1-1 and V is TRBV9, with D possibly TRBD1 on 6 matching bases. This CDR3 region has 17 residues. V was trimmed by 0 bases and J by 2 bases, leaving 17 bases between them. In germline, CDR1 is SGDLS, CDR2 YYNGEE. The CDR3 coding sequence is TGTGCCAGCAGCGTAGGAACAGGGTCGAGATTAAACACTGAAGCTTTCTTT. This encodes CASSVGTGSRLNTEAFF. The whole variable domain, filled in from reference TRBV9 and TRBJ1-1, reads DSGVTQTPKHLITATGQRVTLRCSPRSGDLSVYWYQQSLDQGLQFLIQYYNGEERAKGNILERFSAQQFPDLHSELNLSSLELGDSALYFCASSVGTGSRLNTEAFFGQGTRLTVV.

The CDR3 reads CASSPDRGRNTIYF. The DNA of the CDR3 is TGTGCCAGCTCACCAGACAGGGGGAGAAACACCATATATTTT. This chain joins TRBV18 and TRBJ1-3; 9 nucleotides align to TRBD1. The V segment lost 2 bases and the J segment 5 bases; nucleotides outside the gene matches: 1. Germline CDR1 reads KGHSH; CDR2 reads LQKENI. This CDR3 region has 14 residues.

V is TRBV6-6 and J is TRBJ2-2; D unresolved. V was shortened by 4 bases and J by 0 bases, with 6 bases between the two germline ends. In germline, CDR1 is MNHNY, CDR2 SVGAGI (reference sequence). CDR3 length: 14 amino acids. The chain's CDR3 is CASSSTANTGELFF. The DNA of the CDR3 is TGTGCCAGCAGTTCGACGGCGAACACCGGGGAGCTGTTTTTT.

This chain links TRBV5-4 with TRBJ1-5; D gene ambiguous. Germline CDR1 reads SGHNT; CDR2 reads YYREEE (reference sequence). V lost 1 base and J 3 bases, leaving 2 bases between the germline ends. The length of the CDR3 is 12 residues. CDR3: CASSLNNQPQHF. The CDR3 DNA follows: TGTGCCAGCAGCTTGAACAATCAGCCCCAGCATTTT. Full variable domain (rest looked up from reference TRBV5-4 and TRBJ1-5): ETGVTQSPTHLIKTRGQQVTLRCSSQSGHNTVSWYQQALGQGPQFIFQYYREEENGRGNFPPRFSGLQFPNYSSELNVNALELDDSALYLCASSLNNQPQHFGDGTRLSIL.

V and J are TRBV4-2 and TRBJ2-3; D call uncertain. This CDR3 contains 14 residues. CDR1 and CDR2 from the germline V gene are LGHNA and YNFKEQ. V was pared by 4 bases and J by 3 bases, with 11 bases between. The chain's CDR3 is CASSLGAETDTQYF. The CDR3 DNA follows: TGTGCCAGCAGCCTCGGAGCAGAGACAGATACGCAGTATTTT.

The chain carries TRBV27 and TRBJ2-2; D is unclear. The germline V gene encodes CDR1 MNHEY and CDR2 SMNVEV (reference sequence). Trimming pared 3 bases from V and 7 bases from J, leaving 9 bases between. CDR3 length equals 13 residues. CDR3 region: CASSLKFDGELFF. CDR3 nucleotide sequence: TGTGCCAGCAGTTTGAAATTCGACGGGGAGCTGTTTTTT.

In this sample, this clone turned up a few times. This sequence joins TRBV19 and TRBJ1-1; 7 bases map to TRBD1. Germline trimming cut 3 bases from V and 5 bases from J; bases unmatched to any gene: 6. This CDR3 has 14 amino acids. Germline V gene sequence: CDR1 LNHDA, CDR2 SQIVND (reference sequence). The CDR3 here is CASSIVDRETEAFF. CDR3 bases: TGTGCCAGTAGTATTGTAGACAGGGAGACTGAAGCTTTCTTT.

The chain recombines TRBV11-2 with TRBJ2-7, with D perhaps matching TRBD1 (5 bases). Germline V gives CDR1 SGHAT, CDR2 FQNNGV. This CDR3 spans 14 amino acids. The V gene lost 3 bases and the J gene lost 3 bases, with 12 bases spanning the gap. CDR3 in amino acids: CASSLGPAGYEQYF. For the CDR3, the DNA is TGTGCCAGCAGCTTGGGGCCGGCCGGCTACGAGCAGTACTTC.

The chain links TRBV21-1 to TRBJ2-2. TRBV21-1 is a pseudogene segment. The CDR3 sequence is 13 residues long. CDR3 in amino acids: CARKGPRTGELFF. The DNA of the CDR3 is TGTGCCAGAAAGGGACCGCGCACCGGGGAGCTGTTTTTT.

V is TRBV28 and J is TRBJ2-1; D may be TRBD2 (7 bases). The germline V and J ends were trimmed by 6 bases and 4 bases, with 13 bases remaining between them. This CDR3 spans 14 amino acids. The germline V gene encodes CDR1 MDHEN and CDR2 SYDVKM. CDR3 region: CASRRGPPYNEQFF. As DNA, the CDR3 is TGTGCCAGCAGGCGGGGGCCCCCTTACAATGAGCAGTTCTTC.

The chain is built from TRBV19 and TRBJ1-2; 9 positions match TRBD1. V was pared by 4 bases and J by 4 bases, with 7 bases of the junction left unmatched. The CDR3 runs 15 residues. The germline gives CDR1 LNHDA, CDR2 SQIVND (reference sequence). CDR3 nucleotide sequence: TGTGCCAGTAGTACCCGCCGGGACAGGGTCTATGGCTACACCTTC. Translation gives CASSTRRDRVYGYTF.

J is TRBJ2-5 and V is TRBV30; tentatively, D is TRBD2 (6 bases). The better agreement between TRBJ2-7 and the DNA end casts doubt on the J call. The length of the CDR3 is 15 residues. Germline V lookup: CDR1 GTSNPN, CDR2 SVGIG (reference sequence). The CDR3 loop is CAWRSSDGGFHEQYF. For the CDR3, the DNA is TGTGCCTGGAGAAGTTCCGACGGAGGGTTCCACGAGCAGTACTTC.

This chain links TRBV5-4 with TRBJ2-3; D perhaps matches TRBD2 (7 bases). This CDR3 contains 15 residues. The V end was cut by 2 bases, the J end by 1 base, with 11 bases between. Germline CDR1 is SGHNT and CDR2 is YYREEE (reference sequence). The CDR3 nucleotides are TGTGCCAGCAGCTTCTACGGGGGGCGCACAGATACGCAGTATTTT. Translation: CASSFYGGRTDTQYF.

This clone was counted once. The V and J genes are TRBV6-1 and TRBJ1-1; D may be TRBD1 (6 bases). Trimming took off 5 bases at V and 1 base at J, with 8 bases between the two ends. The CDR3 length is 13 residues. Germline V gene sequence: CDR1 MNHNS, CDR2 SASEGT. This CDR3 reads CASSPRGNTEAFF. CDR3 DNA sequence: TGTGCCAGCAGTCCCAGGGGGAACACTGAAGCTTTCTTT.